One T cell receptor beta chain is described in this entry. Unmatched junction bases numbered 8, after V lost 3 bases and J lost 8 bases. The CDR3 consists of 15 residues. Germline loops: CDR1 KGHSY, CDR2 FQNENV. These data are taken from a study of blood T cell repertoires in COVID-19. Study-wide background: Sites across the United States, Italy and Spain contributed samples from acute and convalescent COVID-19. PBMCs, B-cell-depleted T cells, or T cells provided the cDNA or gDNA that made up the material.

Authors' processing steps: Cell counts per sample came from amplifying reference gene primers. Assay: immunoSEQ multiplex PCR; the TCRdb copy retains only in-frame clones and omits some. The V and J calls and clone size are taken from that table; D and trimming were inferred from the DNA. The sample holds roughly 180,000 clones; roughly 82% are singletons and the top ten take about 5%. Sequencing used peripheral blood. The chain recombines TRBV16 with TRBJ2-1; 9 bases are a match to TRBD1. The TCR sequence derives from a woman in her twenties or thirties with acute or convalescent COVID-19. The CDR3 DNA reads TGTGCCAGCAGCCATCTGGGACAGGGAGACGATGAGCAGTTCTTC. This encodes CASSHLGQGDDEQFF.